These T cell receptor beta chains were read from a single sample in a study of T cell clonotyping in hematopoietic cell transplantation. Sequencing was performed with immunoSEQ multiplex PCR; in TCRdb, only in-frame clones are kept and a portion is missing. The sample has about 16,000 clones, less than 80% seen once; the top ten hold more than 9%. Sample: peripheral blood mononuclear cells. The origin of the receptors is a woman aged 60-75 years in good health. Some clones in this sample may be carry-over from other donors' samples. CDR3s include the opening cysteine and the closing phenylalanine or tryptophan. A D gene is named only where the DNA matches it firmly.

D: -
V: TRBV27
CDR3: CASSPRPQTYNSPLHF

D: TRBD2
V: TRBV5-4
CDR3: CASSLELAAITYEQYF

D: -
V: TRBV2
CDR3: CASSELEDTQYF

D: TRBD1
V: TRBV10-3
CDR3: CAISEGQGLNQPQHF

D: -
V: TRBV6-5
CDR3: CASSYSDSSYEQYF

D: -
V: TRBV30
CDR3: CAWTPVGRAGYEQYF

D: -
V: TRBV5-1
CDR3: CASSLGQYKETQYF

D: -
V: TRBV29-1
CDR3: CSAEGREDGNAEAFF

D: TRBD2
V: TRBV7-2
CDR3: CASSLLGTSGSYEQYF

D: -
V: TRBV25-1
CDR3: CASSESSDTQYF

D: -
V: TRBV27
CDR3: CASSRWEADEKLFF

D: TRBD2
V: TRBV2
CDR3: CANPSGDSYNEQFF

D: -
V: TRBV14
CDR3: CASSEGGAMATEAFF

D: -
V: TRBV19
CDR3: CASSIVPAYSNQPQHF

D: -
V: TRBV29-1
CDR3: CSAEGGGETQYF

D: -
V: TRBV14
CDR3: CASSAWGDGYTF

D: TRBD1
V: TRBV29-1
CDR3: CSVPPRTGIRETQYF

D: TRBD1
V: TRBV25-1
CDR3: CASSAETGNEQYF

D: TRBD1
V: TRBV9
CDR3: CASSADRGGYGEQYF

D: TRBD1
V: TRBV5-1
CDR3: CAGSTGQEAGNTIYF

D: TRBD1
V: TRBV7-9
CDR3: CASGTRQGQEQYF

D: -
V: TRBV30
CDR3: CAWRSGLNTEAFF

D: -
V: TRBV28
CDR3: CASSFWVWGSYEQYF

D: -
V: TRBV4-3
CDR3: CATGAAGYNEQFF

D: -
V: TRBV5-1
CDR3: CASSFTDTQYF

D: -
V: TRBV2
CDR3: CASNRRGTGELFF

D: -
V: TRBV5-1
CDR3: CASSLNRVDTIYF

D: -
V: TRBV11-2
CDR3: CASRLTGELFF

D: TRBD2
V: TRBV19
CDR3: CASTMTSGDYNEQFF

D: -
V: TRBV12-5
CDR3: CASGLDPRQPQHF

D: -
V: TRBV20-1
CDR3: CSAPMSGELFF

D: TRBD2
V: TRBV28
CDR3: CASETRGAYEQYF

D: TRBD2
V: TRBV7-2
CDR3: CASSGLAGDGETQYF

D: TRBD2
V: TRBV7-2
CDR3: CASSVGTSGGADTQYF

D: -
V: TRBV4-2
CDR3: CASSQVGSGSYGYTF

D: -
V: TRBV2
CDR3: CASSETREVGF

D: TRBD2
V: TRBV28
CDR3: CASSSMGLAGDF

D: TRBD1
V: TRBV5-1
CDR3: CASSPGGQGVETQYF

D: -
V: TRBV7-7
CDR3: CASSAGSITNTGELFF